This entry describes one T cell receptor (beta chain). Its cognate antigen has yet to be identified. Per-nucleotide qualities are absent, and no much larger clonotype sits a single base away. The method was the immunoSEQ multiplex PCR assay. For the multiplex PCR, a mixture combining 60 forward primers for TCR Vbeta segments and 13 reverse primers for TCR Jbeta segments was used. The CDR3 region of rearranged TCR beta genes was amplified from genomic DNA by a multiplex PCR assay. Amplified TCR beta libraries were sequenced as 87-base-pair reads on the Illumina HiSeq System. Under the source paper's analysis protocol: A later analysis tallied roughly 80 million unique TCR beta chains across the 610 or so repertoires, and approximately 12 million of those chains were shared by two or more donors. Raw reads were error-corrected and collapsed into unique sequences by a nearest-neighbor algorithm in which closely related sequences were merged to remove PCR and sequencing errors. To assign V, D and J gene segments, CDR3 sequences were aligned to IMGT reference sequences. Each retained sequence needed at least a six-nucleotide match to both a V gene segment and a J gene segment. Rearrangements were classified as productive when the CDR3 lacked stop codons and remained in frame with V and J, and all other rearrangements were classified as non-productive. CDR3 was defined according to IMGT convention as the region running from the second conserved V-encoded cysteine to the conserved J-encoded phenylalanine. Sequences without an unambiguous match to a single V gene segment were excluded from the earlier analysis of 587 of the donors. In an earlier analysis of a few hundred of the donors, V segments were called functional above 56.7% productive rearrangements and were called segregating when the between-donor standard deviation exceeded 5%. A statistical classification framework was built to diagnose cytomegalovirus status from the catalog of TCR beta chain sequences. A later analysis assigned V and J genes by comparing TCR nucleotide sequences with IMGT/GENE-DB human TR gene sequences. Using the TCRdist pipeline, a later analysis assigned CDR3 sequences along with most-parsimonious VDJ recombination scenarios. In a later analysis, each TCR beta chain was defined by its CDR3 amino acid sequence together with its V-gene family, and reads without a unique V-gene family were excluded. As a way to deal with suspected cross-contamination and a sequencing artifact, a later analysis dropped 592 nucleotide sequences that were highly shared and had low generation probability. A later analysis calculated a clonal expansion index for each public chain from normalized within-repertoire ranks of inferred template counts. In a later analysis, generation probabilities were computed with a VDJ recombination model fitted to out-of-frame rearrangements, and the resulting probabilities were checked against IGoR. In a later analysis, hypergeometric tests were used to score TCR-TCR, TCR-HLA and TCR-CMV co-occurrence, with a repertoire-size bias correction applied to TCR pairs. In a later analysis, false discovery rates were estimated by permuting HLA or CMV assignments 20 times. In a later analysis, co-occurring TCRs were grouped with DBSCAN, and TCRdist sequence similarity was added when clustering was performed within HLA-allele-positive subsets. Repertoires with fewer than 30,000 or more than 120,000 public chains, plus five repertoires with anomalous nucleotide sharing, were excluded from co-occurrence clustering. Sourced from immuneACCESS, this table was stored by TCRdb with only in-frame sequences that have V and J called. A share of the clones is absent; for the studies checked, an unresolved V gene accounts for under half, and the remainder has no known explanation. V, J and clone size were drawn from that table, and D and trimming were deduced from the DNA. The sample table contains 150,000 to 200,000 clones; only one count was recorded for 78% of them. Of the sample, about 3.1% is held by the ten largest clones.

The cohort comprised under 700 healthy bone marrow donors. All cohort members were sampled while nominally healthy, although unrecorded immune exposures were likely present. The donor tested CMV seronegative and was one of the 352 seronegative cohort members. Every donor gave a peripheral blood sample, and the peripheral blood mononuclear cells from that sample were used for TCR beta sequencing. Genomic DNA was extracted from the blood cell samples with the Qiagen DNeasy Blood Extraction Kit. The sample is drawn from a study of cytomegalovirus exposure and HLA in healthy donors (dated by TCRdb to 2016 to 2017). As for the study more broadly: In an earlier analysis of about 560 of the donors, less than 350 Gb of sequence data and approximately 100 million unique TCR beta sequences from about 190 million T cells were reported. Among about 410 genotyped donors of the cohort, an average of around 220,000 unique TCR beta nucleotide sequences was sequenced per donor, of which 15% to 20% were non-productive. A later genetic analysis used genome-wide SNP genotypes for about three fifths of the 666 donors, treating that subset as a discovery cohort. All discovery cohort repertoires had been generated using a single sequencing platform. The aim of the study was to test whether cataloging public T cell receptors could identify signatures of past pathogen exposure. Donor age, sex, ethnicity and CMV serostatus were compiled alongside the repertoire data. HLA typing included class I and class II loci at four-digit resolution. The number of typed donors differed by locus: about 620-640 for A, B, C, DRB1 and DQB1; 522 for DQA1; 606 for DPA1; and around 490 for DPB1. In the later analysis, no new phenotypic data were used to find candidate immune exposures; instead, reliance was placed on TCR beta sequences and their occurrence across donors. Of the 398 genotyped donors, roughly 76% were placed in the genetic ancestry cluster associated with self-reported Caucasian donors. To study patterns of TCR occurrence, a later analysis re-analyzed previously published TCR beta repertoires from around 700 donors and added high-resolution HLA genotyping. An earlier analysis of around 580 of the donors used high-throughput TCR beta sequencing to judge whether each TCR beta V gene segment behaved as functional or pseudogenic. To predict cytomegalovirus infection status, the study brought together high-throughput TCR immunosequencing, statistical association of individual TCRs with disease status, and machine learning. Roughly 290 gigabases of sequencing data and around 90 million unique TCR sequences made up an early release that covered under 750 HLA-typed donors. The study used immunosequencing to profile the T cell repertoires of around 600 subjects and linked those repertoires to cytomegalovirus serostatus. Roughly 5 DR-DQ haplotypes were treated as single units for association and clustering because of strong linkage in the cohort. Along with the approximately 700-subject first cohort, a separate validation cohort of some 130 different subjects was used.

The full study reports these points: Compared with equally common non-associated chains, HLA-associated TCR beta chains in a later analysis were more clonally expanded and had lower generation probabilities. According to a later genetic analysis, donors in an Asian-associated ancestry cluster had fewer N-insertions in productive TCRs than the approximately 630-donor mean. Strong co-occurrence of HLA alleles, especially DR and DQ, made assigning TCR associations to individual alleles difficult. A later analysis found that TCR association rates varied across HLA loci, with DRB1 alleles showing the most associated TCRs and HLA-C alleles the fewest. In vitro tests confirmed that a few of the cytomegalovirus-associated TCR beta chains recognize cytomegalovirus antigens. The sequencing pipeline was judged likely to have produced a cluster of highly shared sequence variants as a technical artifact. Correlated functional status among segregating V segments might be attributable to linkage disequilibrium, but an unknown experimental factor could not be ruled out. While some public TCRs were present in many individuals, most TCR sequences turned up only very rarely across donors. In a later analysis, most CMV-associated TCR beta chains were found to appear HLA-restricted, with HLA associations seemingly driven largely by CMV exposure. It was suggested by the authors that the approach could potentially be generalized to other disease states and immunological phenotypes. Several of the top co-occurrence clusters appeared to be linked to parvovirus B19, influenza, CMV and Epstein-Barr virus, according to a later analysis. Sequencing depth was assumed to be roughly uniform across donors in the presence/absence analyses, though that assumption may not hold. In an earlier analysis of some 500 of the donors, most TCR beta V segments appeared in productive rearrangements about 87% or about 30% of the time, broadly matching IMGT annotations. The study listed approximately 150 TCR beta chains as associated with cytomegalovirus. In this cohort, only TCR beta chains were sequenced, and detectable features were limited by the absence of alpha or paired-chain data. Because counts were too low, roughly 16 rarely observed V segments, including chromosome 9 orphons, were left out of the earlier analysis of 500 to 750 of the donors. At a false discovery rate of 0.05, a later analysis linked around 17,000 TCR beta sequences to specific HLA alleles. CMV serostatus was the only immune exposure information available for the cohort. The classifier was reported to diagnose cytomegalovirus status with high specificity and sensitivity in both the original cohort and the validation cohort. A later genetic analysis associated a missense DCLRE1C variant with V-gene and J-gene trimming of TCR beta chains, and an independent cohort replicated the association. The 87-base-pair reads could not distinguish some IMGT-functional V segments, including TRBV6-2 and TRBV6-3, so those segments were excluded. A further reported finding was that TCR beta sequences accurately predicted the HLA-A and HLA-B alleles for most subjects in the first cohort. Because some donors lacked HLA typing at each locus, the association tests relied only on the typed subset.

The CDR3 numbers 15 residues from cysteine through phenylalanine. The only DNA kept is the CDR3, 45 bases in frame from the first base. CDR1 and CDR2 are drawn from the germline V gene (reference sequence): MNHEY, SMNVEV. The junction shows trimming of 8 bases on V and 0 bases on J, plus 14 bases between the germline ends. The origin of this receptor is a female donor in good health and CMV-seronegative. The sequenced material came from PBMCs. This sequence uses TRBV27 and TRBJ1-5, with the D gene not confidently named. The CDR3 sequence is CASHPAGYSNQPQHF. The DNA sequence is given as TGTGCCAGCCACCCCGCAGGTTATAGCAATCAGCCCCAGCATTTT.